This is a list of T cell receptor beta chains from one sample in a study of early T cells in non-severe SARS-CoV-2 infection. In TCRdb, the 5' RACE reads were re-called with MiXCR into one record per CDR3 protein. The sample has roughly 67,000 distinct CDR3 sequences, approximately 11% seen once. The sequenced material came from whole blood. The source of these receptors is an adult who was a healthcare worker with PCR-confirmed SARS-CoV-2 infection or an uninfected control (not recorded which). Both conserved end residues are part of each CDR3. D genes are given only for firm matches. A row's size may be missing; if present it is once, few, many or a size class.

J gene: TRBJ2-2; CDR3 length: 17; D gene: TRBD1; clone size: few; V gene: TRBV5-1; CDR3 protein: CASSRGGTTGTIGELFF; CDR3 DNA: TGCGCCAGCAGCCGAGGGGGAACGACAGGGACCATCGGGGAGCTGTTTTTT
J gene: TRBJ2-1; CDR3 length: 12; D gene: NA; clone size: few; V gene: TRBV6-1; CDR3 protein: CASSPKGNEQFF; CDR3 DNA: TGTGCCAGCAGTCCCAAGGGGAATGAGCAGTTCTTC
J gene: TRBJ2-4; CDR3 length: 13; D gene: NA; clone size: few; V gene: TRBV21-1; CDR3 protein: CASSKDKKNIQYF; CDR3 DNA: TGTGCCAGCAGCAAAGACAAAAAAAACATTCAGTACTTC
J gene: TRBJ2-2; CDR3 length: 16; D gene: TRBD1; clone size: NA; V gene: TRBV5-1; CDR3 protein: CASSDWDRVATGELFF; CDR3 DNA: TGCGCCAGCAGCGACTGGGACAGGGTCGCCACCGGGGAGCTGTTTTTT
J gene: TRBJ2-1; CDR3 length: 15; D gene: NA; clone size: NA; V gene: TRBV25-1; CDR3 protein: CASSETAESRNEQFF; CDR3 DNA: TGTGCCAGCAGTGAAACGGCGGAGAGTAGAAATGAGCAGTTCTTC
J gene: TRBJ2-1; CDR3 length: 16; D gene: NA; clone size: many; V gene: TRBV14; CDR3 protein: CASSQNRPSSYNEQFF; CDR3 DNA: TGTGCCAGCAGCCAAAACAGACCCAGCTCCTACAATGAGCAGTTCTTC
J gene: TRBJ1-2; CDR3 length: 14; D gene: NA; clone size: once; V gene: TRBV6-5; CDR3 protein: CASSYGRGDYGYTF; CDR3 DNA: TGTGCCAGCAGTTACGGCAGGGGTGACTATGGCTACACCTTC
J gene: TRBJ2-7; CDR3 length: 15; D gene: NA; clone size: NA; V gene: TRBV5-3; CDR3 protein: CARSSHNLDNYEQYF; CDR3 DNA: TGTGCCAGAAGCTCACATAACCTCGATAATTACGAGCAGTACTTC
J gene: TRBJ2-3; CDR3 length: 15; D gene: TRBD1; clone size: few; V gene: TRBV24-1; CDR3 protein: CATSGQGSVTDTQYF; CDR3 DNA: TGTGCCACCAGCGGACAGGGGAGTGTGACAGATACGCAGTATTTT
J gene: TRBJ2-1; CDR3 length: 12; D gene: NA; clone size: NA; V gene: TRBV10-1; CDR3 protein: CASSDRYRTMFF; CDR3 DNA: TGCGCCAGCAGTGACAGGTACCGAACGATGTTCTTC
J gene: TRBJ2-7; CDR3 length: 15; D gene: TRBD2; clone size: NA; V gene: TRBV11-2; CDR3 protein: CASSLEVGGPYEQYF; CDR3 DNA: TGTGCCAGCAGCTTAGAGGTGGGAGGGCCTTACGAGCAGTACTTC
J gene: TRBJ1-4; CDR3 length: 12; D gene: NA; clone size: NA; V gene: TRBV18; CDR3 protein: CASSKTNEKLFF; CDR3 DNA: TGTGCCAGCTCAAAAACTAATGAAAAACTGTTTTTT
J gene: TRBJ1-1; CDR3 length: 16; D gene: NA; clone size: NA; V gene: TRBV30; CDR3 protein: CAWSGWRLTSNTEAFF; CDR3 DNA: TGTGCCTGGAGTGGGTGGAGACTCACTTCGAACACTGAAGCTTTCTTT
J gene: TRBJ2-2; CDR3 length: 15; D gene: NA; clone size: many; V gene: TRBV20-1; CDR3 protein: CSARRGGALTGELFF; CDR3 DNA: TGCAGTGCTAGAAGAGGAGGAGCCCTCACCGGGGAGCTGTTTTTT
J gene: TRBJ2-7; CDR3 length: 14; D gene: NA; clone size: many; V gene: TRBV14; CDR3 protein: CASSQGGGTREQYF; CDR3 DNA: TGTGCCAGCAGCCAAGGTGGCGGGACGAGGGAGCAGTACTTC
J gene: TRBJ1-1; CDR3 length: 13; D gene: NA; clone size: few; V gene: TRBV28; CDR3 protein: CASSRGTFAEAFF; CDR3 DNA: TGTGCCAGCAGCAGGGGAACCTTCGCTGAAGCTTTCTTT
J gene: TRBJ1-6; CDR3 length: 15; D gene: NA; clone size: NA; V gene: TRBV11-2; CDR3 protein: CASSLDTGANSPLHF; CDR3 DNA: TGTGCCAGCAGCTTAGATACCGGGGCCAATTCACCCCTCCACTTT
J gene: TRBJ2-7; CDR3 length: 15; D gene: TRBD2; clone size: NA; V gene: TRBV7-2; CDR3 protein: CASSRASGTVYEQYF; CDR3 DNA: TGTGCCAGCAGCCGAGCTAGCGGGACGGTTTACGAGCAGTACTTC
J gene: TRBJ2-1; CDR3 length: 13; D gene: NA; clone size: NA; V gene: TRBV20-1; CDR3 protein: CSANGRGMSEQFF; CDR3 DNA: TGCAGTGCTAACGGAAGGGGGATGAGTGAGCAGTTCTTC
J gene: TRBJ2-7; CDR3 length: 12; D gene: NA; clone size: few; V gene: TRBV4-1; CDR3 protein: CASSGNLYEQYF; CDR3 DNA: TGCGCCAGCAGCGGGAACCTCTACGAGCAGTACTTC
J gene: TRBJ2-7; CDR3 length: 12; D gene: NA; clone size: NA; V gene: TRBV18; CDR3 protein: CASSPGGDEQYF; CDR3 DNA: TGTGCCAGCTCACCAGGTGGCGACGAGCAGTACTTC
J gene: TRBJ2-4; CDR3 length: 13; D gene: TRBD2; clone size: many; V gene: TRBV20-1; CDR3 protein: CSAPSGSRDIQYF; CDR3 DNA: TGCAGTGCTCCCAGCGGGAGTAGAGACATTCAGTACTTC
J gene: TRBJ1-6; CDR3 length: 14; D gene: NA; clone size: many; V gene: TRBV6-1; CDR3 protein: CASSENGPQTPLHF; CDR3 DNA: TGTGCCAGCAGTGAAAATGGTCCCCAGACACCCCTCCACTTT
J gene: TRBJ2-5; CDR3 length: 10; D gene: NA; clone size: few; V gene: TRBV27; CDR3 protein: CASSNSPQTF; CDR3 DNA: TGTGCCAGCAGCAACTCTCCTCAGACCTTC
J gene: TRBJ2-7; CDR3 length: 13; D gene: NA; clone size: NA; V gene: TRBV6-1; CDR3 protein: CASSTDRYYEQYF; CDR3 DNA: TGTGCCAGCAGTACAGACAGGTACTACGAGCAGTACTTC
J gene: TRBJ2-5; CDR3 length: 19; D gene: TRBD2; clone size: few; V gene: TRBV19; CDR3 protein: CASSPTPGLAGATRETQYF; CDR3 DNA: TGTGCCAGTAGTCCTACGCCGGGACTAGCGGGAGCCACCAGGGAGACCCAGTACTTC
J gene: TRBJ2-1; CDR3 length: 14; D gene: TRBD2; clone size: NA; V gene: TRBV9; CDR3 protein: CASVGTSGHNEQFF; CDR3 DNA: TGTGCCAGCGTCGGGACTAGCGGCCACAATGAGCAGTTCTTC
J gene: TRBJ2-3; CDR3 length: 16; D gene: NA; clone size: NA; V gene: TRBV4-3; CDR3 protein: CASSQDRTVAIDTQYF; CDR3 DNA: TGCGCCAGCAGCCAAGACCGGACGGTGGCCATAGATACGCAGTATTTT
J gene: TRBJ1-1; CDR3 length: 16; D gene: NA; clone size: NA; V gene: TRBV6-5; CDR3 protein: CASSYNYGLMNTEAFF; CDR3 DNA: TGTGCCAGCAGTTACAATTATGGGCTAATGAACACTGAAGCTTTCTTT
J gene: TRBJ1-1; CDR3 length: 13; D gene: TRBD1; clone size: NA; V gene: TRBV5-4; CDR3 protein: CASSIRQGPEAFF; CDR3 DNA: TGTGCCAGCAGCATAAGACAGGGACCTGAAGCTTTCTTT
J gene: TRBJ2-5; CDR3 length: 13; D gene: TRBD2; clone size: NA; V gene: TRBV10-3; CDR3 protein: CAINSGGRETQYF; CDR3 DNA: TGTGCCATCAATTCGGGAGGAAGGGAGACCCAGTACTTC
J gene: TRBJ2-1; CDR3 length: 15; D gene: TRBD2; clone size: NA; V gene: TRBV5-1; CDR3 protein: CASSTRLAGYNEQFF; CDR3 DNA: TGCGCCAGCAGCACCCGACTAGCGGGGTACAATGAGCAGTTCTTC
J gene: TRBJ2-3; CDR3 length: 16; D gene: NA; clone size: NA; V gene: TRBV6-2/TRBV6-3; CDR3 protein: CASSYFGVLVSDTQYF; CDR3 DNA: TGTGCCAGCAGTTACTTCGGAGTGTTAGTATCAGATACGCAGTATTTT
J gene: TRBJ2-7; CDR3 length: 11; D gene: NA; clone size: many; V gene: TRBV7-2; CDR3 protein: CASRNTGNPVF; CDR3 DNA: TGTGCCAGCAGGAACACAGGGAATCCGGTTTTC
J gene: TRBJ2-4; CDR3 length: 16; D gene: NA; clone size: few; V gene: TRBV7-9; CDR3 protein: CASSYPQGRDKNIQYF; CDR3 DNA: TGTGCCAGCAGCTATCCCCAGGGGAGGGACAAAAACATTCAGTACTTC
J gene: TRBJ2-2; CDR3 length: 15; D gene: NA; clone size: NA; V gene: TRBV2; CDR3 protein: CASSEGATNTGELFF; CDR3 DNA: TGTGCCAGCAGTGAAGGGGCTACGAACACCGGGGAGCTGTTTTTT
J gene: TRBJ1-5; CDR3 length: 12; D gene: NA; clone size: few; V gene: TRBV19; CDR3 protein: CASSWFNQPQHF; CDR3 DNA: TGTGCCAGTAGTTGGTTTAATCAGCCCCAGCATTTT
J gene: TRBJ1-5; CDR3 length: 15; D gene: NA; clone size: NA; V gene: TRBV19; CDR3 protein: CASNLVRGGHQPQHF; CDR3 DNA: TGTGCCAGTAACCTCGTGAGGGGCGGACATCAGCCCCAGCATTTT
J gene: TRBJ1-1; CDR3 length: 15; D gene: NA; clone size: many; V gene: TRBV7-3; CDR3 protein: CASSLGTDVGTEAFF; CDR3 DNA: TGTGCCAGCAGCTTAGGGACGGACGTCGGCACTGAAGCTTTCTTT
J gene: TRBJ1-5; CDR3 length: 12; D gene: NA; clone size: many; V gene: TRBV20-1; CDR3 protein: CSARRADQPQHF; CDR3 DNA: TGCAGTGCTAGGAGGGCGGATCAGCCCCAGCATTTT
J gene: TRBJ2-2; CDR3 length: 15; D gene: TRBD2; clone size: few; V gene: TRBV24-1; CDR3 protein: CATSDLAGGTGELFF; CDR3 DNA: TGTGCCACCAGTGATTTGGCGGGAGGTACCGGGGAGCTGTTTTTT
J gene: TRBJ2-2; CDR3 length: 16; D gene: TRBD2; clone size: NA; V gene: TRBV12-3/TRBV12-4; CDR3 protein: CASTSLAGINTGELFF; CDR3 DNA: TGTGCCAGCACCTCGCTAGCGGGGATCAACACCGGGGAGCTGTTTTTT
J gene: TRBJ2-7; CDR3 length: 15; D gene: NA; clone size: few; V gene: TRBV4-1; CDR3 protein: CASSQDRQRLGEQYF; CDR3 DNA: TGCGCCAGCAGCCAAGATCGGCAGCGGCTAGGCGAGCAGTACTTC
J gene: TRBJ1-2; CDR3 length: 14; D gene: NA; clone size: many; V gene: TRBV6-4; CDR3 protein: CASSGGQINYGYTF; CDR3 DNA: TGTGCCAGCAGTGGCGGACAGATTAACTATGGCTACACCTTC
J gene: TRBJ2-1; CDR3 length: 12; D gene: NA; clone size: NA; V gene: TRBV28; CDR3 protein: CASSLPLGEQFF; CDR3 DNA: TGTGCCAGCAGTTTACCTTTAGGCGAGCAGTTCTTC
J gene: TRBJ2-1; CDR3 length: 15; D gene: NA; clone size: NA; V gene: TRBV7-9; CDR3 protein: CASSLDHSSYNEQFF; CDR3 DNA: TGTGCCAGCAGCTTAGATCACAGCTCCTACAATGAGCAGTTCTTC